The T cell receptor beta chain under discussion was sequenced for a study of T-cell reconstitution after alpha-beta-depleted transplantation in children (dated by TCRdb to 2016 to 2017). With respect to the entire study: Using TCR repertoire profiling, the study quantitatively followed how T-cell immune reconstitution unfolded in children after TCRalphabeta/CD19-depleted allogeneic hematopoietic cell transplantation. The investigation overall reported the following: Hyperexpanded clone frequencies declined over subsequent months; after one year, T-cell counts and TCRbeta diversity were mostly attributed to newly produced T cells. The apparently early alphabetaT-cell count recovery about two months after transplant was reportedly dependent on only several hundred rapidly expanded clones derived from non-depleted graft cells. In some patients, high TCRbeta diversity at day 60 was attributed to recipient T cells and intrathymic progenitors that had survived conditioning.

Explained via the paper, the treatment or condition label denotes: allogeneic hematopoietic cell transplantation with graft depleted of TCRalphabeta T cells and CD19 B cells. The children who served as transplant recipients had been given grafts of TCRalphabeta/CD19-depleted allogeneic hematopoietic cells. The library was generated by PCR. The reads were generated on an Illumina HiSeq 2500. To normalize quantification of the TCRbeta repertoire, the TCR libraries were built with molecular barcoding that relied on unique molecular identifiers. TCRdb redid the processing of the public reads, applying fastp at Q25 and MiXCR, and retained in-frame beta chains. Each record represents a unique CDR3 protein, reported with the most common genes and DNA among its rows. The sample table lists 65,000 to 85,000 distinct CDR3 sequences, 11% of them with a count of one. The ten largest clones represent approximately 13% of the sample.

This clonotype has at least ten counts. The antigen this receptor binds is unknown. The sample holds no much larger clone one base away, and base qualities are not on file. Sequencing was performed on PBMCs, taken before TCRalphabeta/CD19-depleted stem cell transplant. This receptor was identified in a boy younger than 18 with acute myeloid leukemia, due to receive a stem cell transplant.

The CDR3 region has the sequence CASSLQFAGTF. The nucleotide sequence reads TGTGCCAGCAGCCTTCAATTCGCGGGCACCTTC. The rearranged chain carries TRBV7-9 and TRBJ1-2; the D gene lacks a confident call. Sequences SEHNR (CDR1) and FQNEAQ (CDR2) are obtained from the germline V gene (reference sequence). Between the V and J ends, shortened by 5 bases and 13 bases respectively, the junction contains 14 bases. The CDR3 sequence holds 11 residues, the cysteine and phenylalanine included. Solely the CDR3 DNA is kept, with 33 bases framed from the first base. The CDR3 plus the reference TRBV7-9 and TRBJ1-2 genes for the other parts give the full variable domain: DTGVSQNPRHKITKRGQNVTFRCDPISEHNRLYWYRQTLGQGPEFLTYFQNEAQLEKSRLLSDRFSAERPKGSFSTLEIQRTEQGDSAMYLCASSLQFAGTFGSGTRLTVV.